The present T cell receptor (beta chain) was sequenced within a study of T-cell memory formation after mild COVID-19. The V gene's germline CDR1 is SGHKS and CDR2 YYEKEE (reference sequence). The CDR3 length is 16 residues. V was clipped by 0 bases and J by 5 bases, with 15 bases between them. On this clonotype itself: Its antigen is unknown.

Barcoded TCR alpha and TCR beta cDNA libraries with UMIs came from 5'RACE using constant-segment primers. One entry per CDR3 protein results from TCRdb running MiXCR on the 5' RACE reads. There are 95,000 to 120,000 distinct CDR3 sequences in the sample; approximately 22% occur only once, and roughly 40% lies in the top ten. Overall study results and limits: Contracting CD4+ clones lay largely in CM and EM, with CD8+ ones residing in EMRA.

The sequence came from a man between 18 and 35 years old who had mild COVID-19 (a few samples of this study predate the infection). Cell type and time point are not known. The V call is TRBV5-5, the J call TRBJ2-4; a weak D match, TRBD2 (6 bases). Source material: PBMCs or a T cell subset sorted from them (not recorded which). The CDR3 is CASSLGTLRRENIQYF. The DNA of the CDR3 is TGTGCCAGCAGCTTGGGGACCCTTAGGAGGGAAAACATTCAGTACTTC.